This TCR beta chain appears in the sequencing data of a study of T cell responses to AZD1222 COVID-19 vaccine. Overall study: Samples with a second dose at about 4 or about 12 weeks were pooled together.

General observations from the study: The repertoires were collected only after the peak T cell response. The study found Spike-specific TCR breadth and depth rose after two AZD1222 doses.

With regard to this clone: Its antigen is not identified.

Only in-frame clones appear in the TCRdb table, and some are missing; sequencing was by immunoSEQ multiplex PCR. The data hold roughly 120,000 clones, with 80% to 90% observed a single time. This TCR was sampled from an adult in good health. The sequenced sample was peripheral blood, obtained on day 0 of AZD1222 vaccination.

CDR3 in amino acids: CAGGREGLYEQFF. Here the CDR3 DNA reads TGTGCCGGGGGACGGGAGGGCCTCTATGAGCAGTTCTTC. The V call is TRBV2, the J call TRBJ2-1, with TRBD2 identical over 8 bases. Germline V gene sequence: CDR1 SNHLY, CDR2 FYNNEI. The CDR3 is 13 residues long. The V segment lost 11 bases and the J segment 8 bases; nucleotides outside the gene matches: 11.